These 22 T cell receptor beta chains were all obtained from the same sample, sequenced in a study of blood T cell repertoires in COVID-19. TCRdb's table, derived via immunoSEQ multiplex PCR, lists solely in-frame clones and lacks some. The sample includes some 93,000 clones, around nine tenths of them seen just once. The sample consisted of peripheral blood. The receptors derive from a woman of 80 years or more with acute or convalescent COVID-19.

The chain links TRBV27 to TRBJ1-5, with 7 bases that match TRBD1. Trimming took 0 bases from V and 0 from J; bases not matched to a gene: 5. Germline-derived CDR1 and CDR2 are MNHEY and SMNVEV (reference sequence). There are 17 residues in the CDR3. The CDR3 spells CASSLSGQLISNQPQHF. The CDR3 bases are TGTGCCAGCAGTTTATCGGGACAGTTAATTAGCAATCAGCCCCAGCATTTT.

This chain uses TRBV5-1 with TRBJ1-6; TRBD1 might be the D (5 bases). CDR3 length equals 17 residues. The ends were cut back, 2 bases at V and 4 bases at J, with 16 bases in the middle. In germline, CDR1 is SGHRS, CDR2 YFSETQ. CDR3 sequence: CASSFTGSSVYNSPLHF. The CDR3 DNA reads TGCGCCAGCAGCTTTACAGGCTCTTCGGTTTATAATTCACCCCTCCACTTT. Full variable domain (missing parts from reference TRBV5-1 and TRBJ1-6): KAGVTQTPRYLIKTRGQQVTLSCSPISGHRSVSWYQQTPGQGLQFLFEYFSETQRNKGNFPGRFSGRQFSNSRSEMNVSTLELGDSALYLCASSFTGSSVYNSPLHFGNGTRLTVT.

The chain recombines TRBV10-3 with TRBJ1-3, with D hard to call. The ends were cut back, 6 bases at V and 0 bases at J, with 9 bases in the middle. CDR1 and CDR2 (germline): ENHRY, SYGVKD. The CDR3 runs 14 residues. The CDR3 region has the DNA TGTGCCATCAGGAGCGATTCCTCTGGAAACACCATATATTTT. Amino acids: CAIRSDSSGNTIYF.

This chain uses TRBV19 with TRBJ1-5; tentative D call: TRBD1 (5 bases). From germline, CDR1 is LNHDA and CDR2 SQIVND (reference sequence). Trimming stripped 5 bases from V and 2 bases from J, with 13 bases between. The CDR3 is 15 residues long. This chain's CDR3 is CASSAGRAGNQPQHF. CDR3 in DNA: TGTGCCAGTAGTGCCGGCAGGGCGGGCAATCAGCCCCAGCATTTT.

The chain couples TRBV5-4 to TRBJ2-3, with TRBD2 matching 8 bases. The CDR3 contains 15 residues. V lost 1 base to trimming and J lost 6 bases; unmatched junction nucleotides: 7. CDR1 and CDR2 (germline): SGHNT, YYREEE (reference sequence). The CDR3 spells CASSLSRGAGDTQYF. The CDR3 nucleotides are TGTGCCAGCAGCTTGTCGCGGGGGGCCGGGGATACGCAGTATTTT.

This chain uses TRBV7-9 with TRBJ1-1; unclear D gene. Germline CDR1 and CDR2: SEHNR and FQNEAQ (reference sequence). The CDR3 has 12 amino acids. Trimming left V 5 bases short and J 1 base short, with 5 bases between. The CDR3 DNA is TGTGCCAGCAGCCAACAGAACACTGAAGCTTTCTTT. It yields the protein CASSQQNTEAFF.

The rearrangement uses TRBV3-1 (or the pseudogene TRBV3-2) and TRBJ2-7, with TRBD1 matching 7 bases. With V trimmed by 7 bases and J by 2 bases, 5 bases remained unmatched. This CDR3 region has 13 residues. From germline, CDR1 is LGHDT and CDR2 YNNKEL (reference sequence). The CDR3 region is CASKLQGAYEQYF. The CDR3 DNA follows: TGTGCCAGCAAATTGCAGGGGGCCTACGAGCAGTACTTC.

This clone was counted once. The chain joins TRBV28 to TRBJ1-1; TRBD1 might be the D (6 bases). V shed 6 bases and J shed 4 bases, with 21 bases lying between them. Germline CDR1 MDHEN, CDR2 SYDVKM. The CDR3 is made up of 16 amino acids. The CDR3 spells CASSRTSQGIGTEAFF. CDR3 DNA sequence: TGTGCCAGCAGCCGAACCTCACAGGGTATCGGCACTGAAGCTTTCTTT. Combining the CDR3 with reference TRBV28 and TRBJ1-1 gives the whole variable domain DVKVTQSSRYLVKRTGEKVFLECVQDMDHENMFWYRQDPGLGLRLIYFSYDVKMKEKGDIPEGYSVSREKKERFSLILESASTNQTSMYLCASSRTSQGIGTEAFFGQGTRLTVV.

The rearrangement links TRBV29-1 to TRBJ2-3, with a tentative D call TRBD2 (6 bases). Trimming removed 0 bases from V and 2 bases from J, with 12 bases in between. Germline lookup yields CDR1 SQVTM and CDR2 ANQGSEA. The CDR3 runs 15 residues. The CDR3 reads CSVEEFLAPTDTQYF. In nucleotides, the CDR3 is TGCAGCGTTGAAGAATTCCTAGCGCCCACAGATACGCAGTATTTT.

The rearrangement uses TRBV18 and TRBJ2-1, with 8 nucleotides matching TRBD1. The trim removed 3 bases at V and 7 bases at J, leaving 8 bases unmatched. The germline V gene encodes CDR1 KGHSH and CDR2 LQKENI. The CDR3 runs to 15 residues. The CDR3 DNA sequence: TGTGCCAGCTCACCCCACAGGGGGGAGGTTAATGAGCAGTTCTTC. This codes for CASSPHRGEVNEQFF. The whole variable domain, remainder taken from reference TRBV18 and TRBJ2-1, is NAGVMQNPRHLVRRRGQEARLRCSPMKGHSHVYWYRQLPEEGLKFMVYLQKENIIDESGMPKERFSAEFPKEGPSILRIQQVVRGDSAAYFCASSPHRGEVNEQFFGPGTRLTVL.

The count of this clone is one. This chain connects TRBV7-9 to TRBJ2-1; D is perhaps TRBD1 (5 bases). Germline V gene data show CDR1 as SEHNR and CDR2 as FQNEAQ (reference sequence). CDR3 size: 16 residues. V lost 2 bases and J 7 bases, leaving 18 bases between the germline ends. For the CDR3, the DNA is TGTGCCAGCAGCTTAAGGGGCGTTGACGCCGGAAATGAGCAGTTCTTC. Protein: CASSLRGVDAGNEQFF.

Only one count was recorded for this clone. The J gene is TRBJ1-2, the V gene TRBV9; 8 bases agree with TRBD1. This CDR3 has 16 residues. V trimming: 0 bases; J trimming: 1 base; junction bases outside the gene matches: 5. Germline CDR1 reads SGDLS; CDR2 reads YYNGEE. The CDR3 region is CASSVARGHINYGYTF. The DNA for the CDR3 is TGTGCCAGCAGCGTAGCCAGGGGGCATATTAACTATGGCTACACCTTC.

This chain connects TRBV10-3 to TRBJ2-3; 9 positions agree with TRBD2. Germline CDR1 and CDR2: ENHRY and SYGVKD. V shed 5 bases, J shed 2 bases, and the junction held 5 bases outside the gene matches. The CDR3 spans 15 residues. The CDR3 nucleotides are TGTGCCATCAGTATCGGACTAGCGAACACAGATACGCAGTATTTT. Amino acid sequence: CAISIGLANTDTQYF.

V gene TRBV11-2 combines with J gene TRBJ1-6, with 8 nucleotides matching TRBD1. Germline values: CDR1 SGHAT, CDR2 FQNNGV. With 3 bases clipped from V and 10 bases from J, the junction kept 5 bases outside the gene matches. The CDR3 length is 14 residues. CDR3 loop: CASSFRGLGSPLHF. In DNA, the CDR3 is TGTGCCAGCAGCTTCAGGGGGCTGGGATCACCCCTCCACTTT. Full variable domain (rest looked up from reference TRBV11-2 and TRBJ1-6): EAGVAQSPRYKIIEKRQSVAFWCNPISGHATLYWYQQILGQGPKLLIQFQNNGVVDDSQLPKDRFSAERLKGVDSTLKIQPAKLEDSAVYLCASSFRGLGSPLHFGNGTRLTVT.

A note on this clone: The junction shows a germline mismatch at one end, possibly a read error. The chain carries TRBV7-7 and TRBJ2-1; D perhaps matches TRBD1 (5 bases). This CDR3 spans 16 amino acids. Looked up from germline, CDR1 is SSHAT and CDR2 is FNYEAQ (reference sequence). This chain's CDR3 is CASSPSLQVTYNEQFF. CDR3 coding DNA: TGTGCTAGCAGCCCCTCCTTACAGGTGACCTACAATGAGCAGTTCTTC.

The V call is TRBV18, the J call TRBJ1-2; TRBD1 might be the D (6 bases). The V and J ends lost 9 bases and 4 bases respectively, with 15 bases between them. The CDR3 has 13 amino acids. In germline, CDR1 is KGHSH, CDR2 LQKENI. The CDR3 here is CASSDSQFYGYTF. The CDR3 DNA reads as TGTGCCAGTTCGGACAGCCAATTCTATGGCTACACCTTC.

This clone was detected only once. V and J are TRBV5-4 and TRBJ2-1, with 7 nucleotides matching TRBD2. The CDR3 length is 15 residues. CDR1 SGHNT and CDR2 YYREEE come from the germline V gene (reference sequence). V trimming: 3 bases; J trimming: 3 bases; junction bases outside the gene matches: 6. The CDR3 region has the DNA TGTGCCAGCAGCTCAGGGAGGGAGTTCTACAATGAGCAGTTCTTC. Translated: CASSSGREFYNEQFF.

The rearrangement links TRBV10-3 to TRBJ2-3; 13 bases map to TRBD2. Trimming removed 4 bases from V and 8 bases from J; junction bases left unmatched: 9. The CDR3 spans 16 residues. Germline CDR1 is ENHRY and CDR2 is SYGVKD. In DNA, the CDR3 is TGTGCCATCAGTGGGGGACTAGCGGGGTCGCTGGGTACGCAGTATTTT. Translation: CAISGGLAGSLGTQYF.

V gene TRBV5-1 combines with J gene TRBJ2-1, with 7 positions matching TRBD1. CDR3 size: 15 residues. The junction had 7 bases not matched to a gene; V was cut back by 3 bases and J by 4 bases. Germline-derived CDR1 and CDR2 are SGHRS and YFSETQ. CDR3 nucleotide sequence: TGCGCCAGCAGCTCGACAGGGACGGGATACAATGAGCAGTTCTTC. This encodes CASSSTGTGYNEQFF.

CDR3 sequence reads: CASSYPRTGTREQFF. The CDR3, as DNA: TGTGCCAGCAGTTACCCTCGGACAGGGACTCGGGAGCAGTTCTTC. The chain employs TRBV6-5 and TRBJ2-1, with TRBD1 matching over 8 bases. Per germline, CDR1 MNHEY and CDR2 SVGAGI. The CDR3 runs 15 residues. The junction had 10 bases not matched to a gene; V was cut back by 2 bases and J by 10 bases.

The chain carries TRBV7-2 and TRBJ1-5; 8 bases map to TRBD1. Germline CDR1 reads SGHTA; CDR2 reads FQGNSA. V trimming: 6 bases; J trimming: 3 bases; junction bases outside the gene matches: 16. The CDR3 loop spans 18 amino acids. The CDR3 protein is CASSLGAATGGNNQPQHF. CDR3 in DNA: TGTGCCAGCAGTCTTGGCGCGGCTACAGGGGGGAACAATCAGCCCCAGCATTTT.

This chain uses TRBV19 with TRBJ1-5, with 12 positions matching TRBD1. CDR3 size: 18 residues. J lost 7 bases, V lost 5 bases, and 15 bases had no gene match. Germline values: CDR1 LNHDA, CDR2 SQIVND (reference sequence). As DNA, the CDR3 is TGTGCCAGTAGTTCTAGGGGACAGGGGGCGAGAACTAGCCAGCCCCAGCATTTT. Translation: CASSSRGQGARTSQPQHF.